This T cell receptor (beta chain) comes out of a study of coeliac disease. Study-wide context: Without high-resolution HLA typing, biased TRBV7-2 usage was examined as a proof of principle.

V shed 3 bases and J shed 2 bases, with 22 bases lying between them. The CDR3 has 18 residues. Germline V CDR1 and CDR2: KGHSH, LQKENI. One frozen roughly 510,000-cell aliquot per fraction was sequenced. Sequencing was performed with immunoSEQ multiplex PCR; in TCRdb, only in-frame clones are kept and a portion is missing. Of 1,700 or so clones in the sample, around 70% are singletons; the top ten hold around 10%. Findings of the study overall: In active celiac disease, intraepithelial and lamina propria TRB and TRG repertoires were less clonal than controls.

This clone has more than one count but fewer than ten. Its matching antigen is unknown. The receptor was derived from a human donor without celiac disease. The sample consisted of lymphocytes from the gut lamina propria. The chain has TRBV18 and TRBJ1-2, with a tentative D call TRBD1 (5 bases). CDR3 amino acids: CASSPLGSRQPANYGYTF. The CDR3 DNA sequence: TGTGCCAGCTCACCCTTAGGTAGCCGACAGCCGGCGAACTATGGCTACACCTTC.